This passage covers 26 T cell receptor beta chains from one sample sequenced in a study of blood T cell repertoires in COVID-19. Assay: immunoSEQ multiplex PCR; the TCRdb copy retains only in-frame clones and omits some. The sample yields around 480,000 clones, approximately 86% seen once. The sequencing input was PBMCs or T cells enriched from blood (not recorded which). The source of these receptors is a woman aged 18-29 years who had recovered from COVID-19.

The CDR3 DNA reads as TGCGCCAGCAGCCCTTCAGGGGATGACACTGAAGCTTTCTTT. This translates into CASSPSGDDTEAFF. The rearrangement joins TRBV5-1 to TRBJ1-1; D perhaps matches TRBD1 (6 bases). Germline assignment: CDR1 SGHRS and CDR2 YFSETQ. This CDR3 spans 14 amino acids. V was clipped by 4 bases and J by 3 bases, with 13 bases between them.

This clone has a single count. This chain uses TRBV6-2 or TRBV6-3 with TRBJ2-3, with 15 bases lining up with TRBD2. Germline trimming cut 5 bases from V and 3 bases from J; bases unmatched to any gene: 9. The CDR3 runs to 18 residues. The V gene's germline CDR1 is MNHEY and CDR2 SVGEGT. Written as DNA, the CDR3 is TGTGCCAGCAGTCCCCGGACTAGCGGGGGGGCCAGGACAGATACGCAGTATTTT. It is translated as CASSPRTSGGARTDTQYF.

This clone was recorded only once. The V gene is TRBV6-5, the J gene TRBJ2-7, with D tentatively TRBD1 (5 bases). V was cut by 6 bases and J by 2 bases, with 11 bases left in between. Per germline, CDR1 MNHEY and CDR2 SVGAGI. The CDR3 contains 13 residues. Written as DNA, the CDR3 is TGTGCCAGCAGGTTGACAGCCACCTACGAGCAGTACTTC. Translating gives CASRLTATYEQYF.

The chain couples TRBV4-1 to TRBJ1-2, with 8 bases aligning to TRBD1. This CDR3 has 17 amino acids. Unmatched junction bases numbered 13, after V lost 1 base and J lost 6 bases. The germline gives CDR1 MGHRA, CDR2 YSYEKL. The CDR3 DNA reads TGCGCCAGCAGCCAAGTGGGTAGCAGGGGGCGCGGGAATGGCTACACCTTC. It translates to CASSQVGSRGRGNGYTF.

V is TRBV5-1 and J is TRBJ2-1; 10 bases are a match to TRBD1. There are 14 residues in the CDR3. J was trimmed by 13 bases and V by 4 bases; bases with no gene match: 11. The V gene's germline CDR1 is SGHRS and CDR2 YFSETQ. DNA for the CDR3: TGCGCCAGCAGCCTGGACGGGACAGGGGTCGAACAGTTCTTC. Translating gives CASSLDGTGVEQFF.

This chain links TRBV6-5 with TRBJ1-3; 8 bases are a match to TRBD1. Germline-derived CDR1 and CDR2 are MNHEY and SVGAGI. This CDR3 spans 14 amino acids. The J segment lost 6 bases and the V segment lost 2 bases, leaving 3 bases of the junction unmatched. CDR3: CASSYDRGINTIYF. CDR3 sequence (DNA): TGTGCCAGCAGTTACGACAGGGGAATAAACACCATATATTTT.

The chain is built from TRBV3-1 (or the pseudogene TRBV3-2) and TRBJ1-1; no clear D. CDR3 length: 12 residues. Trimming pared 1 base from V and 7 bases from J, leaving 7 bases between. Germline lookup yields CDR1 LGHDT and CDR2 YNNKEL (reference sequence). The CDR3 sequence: CASSQAANEAFF. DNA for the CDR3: TGTGCCAGCAGCCAAGCTGCTAATGAAGCTTTCTTT.

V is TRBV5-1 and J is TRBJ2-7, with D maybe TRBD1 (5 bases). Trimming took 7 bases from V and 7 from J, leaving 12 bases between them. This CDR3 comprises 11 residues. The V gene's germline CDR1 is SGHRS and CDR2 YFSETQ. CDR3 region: CASAIDSEQYF. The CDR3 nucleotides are TGCGCCAGCGCTATCGACAGTGAGCAGTACTTC. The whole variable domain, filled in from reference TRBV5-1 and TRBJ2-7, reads KAGVTQTPRYLIKTRGQQVTLSCSPISGHRSVSWYQQTPGQGLQFLFEYFSETQRNKGNFPGRFSGRQFSNSRSEMNVSTLELGDSALYLCASAIDSEQYFGPGTRLTVT.

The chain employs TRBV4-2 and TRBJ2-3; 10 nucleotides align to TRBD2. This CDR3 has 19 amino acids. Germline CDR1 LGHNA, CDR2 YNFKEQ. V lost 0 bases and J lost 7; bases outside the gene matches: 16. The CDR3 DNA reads TGTGCCAGCAGCCAAGAAGTGGCCGTGAGCGGGGGGGGCAGGAATACGCAGTATTTT. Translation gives CASSQEVAVSGGGRNTQYF.

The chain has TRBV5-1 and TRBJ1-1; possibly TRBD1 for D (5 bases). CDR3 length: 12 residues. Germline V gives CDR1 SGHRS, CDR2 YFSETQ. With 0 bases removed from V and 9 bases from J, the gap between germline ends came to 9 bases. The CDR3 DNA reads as TGCGCCAGCAGCTTGGGTGACAGTAAAGCTTTCTTT. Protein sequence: CASSLGDSKAFF. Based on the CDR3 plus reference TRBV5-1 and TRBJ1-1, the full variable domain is KAGVTQTPRYLIKTRGQQVTLSCSPISGHRSVSWYQQTPGQGLQFLFEYFSETQRNKGNFPGRFSGRQFSNSRSEMNVSTLELGDSALYLCASSLGDSKAFFGQGTRLTVV.

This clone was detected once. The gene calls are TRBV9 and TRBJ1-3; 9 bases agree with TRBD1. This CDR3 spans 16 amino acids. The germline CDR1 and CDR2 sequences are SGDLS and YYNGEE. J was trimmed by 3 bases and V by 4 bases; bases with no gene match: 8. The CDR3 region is CASSKIQGAFGNTIYF. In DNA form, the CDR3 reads TGTGCCAGCAGCAAAATACAGGGGGCCTTTGGAAACACCATATATTTT.

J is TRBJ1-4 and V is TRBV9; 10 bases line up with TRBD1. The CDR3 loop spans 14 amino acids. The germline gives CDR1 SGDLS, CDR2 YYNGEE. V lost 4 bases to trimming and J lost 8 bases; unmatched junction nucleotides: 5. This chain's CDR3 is CASSPRTGGEKLFF. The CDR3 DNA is TGTGCCAGCAGCCCTCGGACAGGGGGAGAAAAACTGTTTTTT.

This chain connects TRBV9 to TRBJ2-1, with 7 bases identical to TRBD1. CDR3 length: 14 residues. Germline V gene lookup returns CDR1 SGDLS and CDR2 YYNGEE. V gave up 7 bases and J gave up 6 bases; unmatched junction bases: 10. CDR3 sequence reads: CASGGIGDSNEQFF. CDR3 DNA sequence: TGTGCCAGCGGGGGCATTGGGGACAGCAATGAGCAGTTCTTC.

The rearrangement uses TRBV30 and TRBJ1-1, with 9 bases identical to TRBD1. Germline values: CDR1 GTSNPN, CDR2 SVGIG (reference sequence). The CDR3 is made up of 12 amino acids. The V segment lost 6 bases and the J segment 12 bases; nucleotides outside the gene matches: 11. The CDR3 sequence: CACTGGRAGTFF. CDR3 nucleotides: TGTGCCTGTACAGGGGGCAGGGCAGGAACTTTCTTT.

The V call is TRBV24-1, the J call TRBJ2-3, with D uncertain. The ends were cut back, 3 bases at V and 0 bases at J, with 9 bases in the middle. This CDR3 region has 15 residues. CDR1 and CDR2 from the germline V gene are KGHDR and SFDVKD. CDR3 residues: CATSDPKTSTDTQYF. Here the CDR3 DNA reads TGTGCCACCAGTGATCCCAAGACAAGCACAGATACGCAGTATTTT.

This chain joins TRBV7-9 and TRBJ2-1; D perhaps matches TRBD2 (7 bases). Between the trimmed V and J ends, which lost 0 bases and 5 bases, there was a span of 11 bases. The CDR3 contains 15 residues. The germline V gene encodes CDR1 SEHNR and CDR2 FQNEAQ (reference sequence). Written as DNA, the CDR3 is TGTGCCAGCAGCTTAGCGGGGGGGCTCAACAATGAGCAGTTCTTC. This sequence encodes CASSLAGGLNNEQFF.

The DNA for the CDR3 is TGTGCCTGGAGCCTCGGACAGGGGCTAAGTTCACCCCTCCACTTT. It translates to CAWSLGQGLSSPLHF. The genes are TRBV30 and TRBJ1-6; TRBD1 matches 9 bases. The V gene's germline CDR1 is GTSNPN and CDR2 SVGIG (reference sequence). The V segment lost 3 bases and the J segment 9 bases; nucleotides outside the gene matches: 9. The length of the CDR3 is 15 residues.

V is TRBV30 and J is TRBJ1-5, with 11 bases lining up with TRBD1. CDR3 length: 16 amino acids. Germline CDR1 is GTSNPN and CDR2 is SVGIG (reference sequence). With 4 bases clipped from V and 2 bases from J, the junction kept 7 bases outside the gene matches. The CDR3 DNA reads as TGTGCCTGGACGGACAGGGGGCATGTCGGCAATCAGCCCCAGCATTTT. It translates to CAWTDRGHVGNQPQHF.

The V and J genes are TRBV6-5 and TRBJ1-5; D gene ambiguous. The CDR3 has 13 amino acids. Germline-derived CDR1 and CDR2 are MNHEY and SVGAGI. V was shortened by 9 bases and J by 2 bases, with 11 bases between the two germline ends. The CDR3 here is CASFSVGNQPQHF. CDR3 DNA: TGTGCCAGTTTCAGTGTCGGCAATCAGCCCCAGCATTTT.

The CDR3 region has the DNA TGTGCCAGCTCACCAAGGACAGGGGAGAGAAACATTCAGTACTTC. This codes for CASSPRTGERNIQYF. The chain uses TRBV18 and TRBJ2-4; 9 bases align to TRBD1. Losses at the gene ends were 2 bases for V and 6 bases for J; bases not matched to a gene: 5. Germline CDR1 reads KGHSH; CDR2 reads LQKENI. The CDR3 is 15 residues long.

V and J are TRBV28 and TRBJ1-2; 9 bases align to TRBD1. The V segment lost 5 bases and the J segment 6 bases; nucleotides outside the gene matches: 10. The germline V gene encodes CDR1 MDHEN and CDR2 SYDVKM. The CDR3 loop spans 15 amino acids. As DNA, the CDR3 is TGTGCCAGCAGTCTCCCTCCGGGACAGGGTGATGGCTACACCTTC. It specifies CASSLPPGQGDGYTF.

The CDR3 region has the DNA TGTGCCAGCAGCCGAATTACAGGGGACCCGTACTTC. This gives the protein CASSRITGDPYF. The rearrangement joins TRBV3-1 (or the pseudogene TRBV3-2) to TRBJ2-7, with 7 bases matching TRBD1. Germline CDR1 is LGHDT and CDR2 is YNNKEL (reference sequence). The V segment lost 4 bases and the J segment 12 bases; nucleotides outside the gene matches: 9. The CDR3 has 12 amino acids.

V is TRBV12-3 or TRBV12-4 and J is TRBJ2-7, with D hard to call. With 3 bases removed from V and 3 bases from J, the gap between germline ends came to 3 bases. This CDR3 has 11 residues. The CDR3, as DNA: TGTGCCAGCAGTTTCAGCTACGAGCAGTACTTC. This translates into CASSFSYEQYF.

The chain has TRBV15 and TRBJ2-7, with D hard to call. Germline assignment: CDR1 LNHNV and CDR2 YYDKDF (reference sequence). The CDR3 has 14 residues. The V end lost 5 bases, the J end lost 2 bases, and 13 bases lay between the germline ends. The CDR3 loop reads CATSLERGPYEQYF. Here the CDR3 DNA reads TGTGCCACCAGCCTAGAAAGAGGCCCCTACGAGCAGTACTTC.

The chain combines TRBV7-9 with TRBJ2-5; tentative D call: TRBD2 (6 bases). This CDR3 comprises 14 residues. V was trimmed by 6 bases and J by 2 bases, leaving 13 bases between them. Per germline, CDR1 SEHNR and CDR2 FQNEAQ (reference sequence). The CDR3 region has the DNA TGTGCCAGCAGTGACTCGGCGGGGCAAGAGACCCAGTACTTC. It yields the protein CASSDSAGQETQYF.

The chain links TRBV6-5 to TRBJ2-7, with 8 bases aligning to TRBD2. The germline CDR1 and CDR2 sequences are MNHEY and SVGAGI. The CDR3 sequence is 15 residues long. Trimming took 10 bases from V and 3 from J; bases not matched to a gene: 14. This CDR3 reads CATTAPLSGGYEQYF. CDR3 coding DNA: TGTGCCACGACCGCCCCCCTGAGCGGGGGCTACGAGCAGTACTTC.